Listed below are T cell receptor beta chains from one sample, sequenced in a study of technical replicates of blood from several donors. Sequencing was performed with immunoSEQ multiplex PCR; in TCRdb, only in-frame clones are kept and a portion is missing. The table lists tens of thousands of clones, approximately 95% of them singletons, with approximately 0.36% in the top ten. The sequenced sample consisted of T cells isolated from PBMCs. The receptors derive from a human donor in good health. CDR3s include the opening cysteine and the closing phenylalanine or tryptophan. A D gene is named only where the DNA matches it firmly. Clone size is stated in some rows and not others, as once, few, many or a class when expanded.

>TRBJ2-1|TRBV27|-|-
CASSFWSPGNEQFF
TGTGCCAGCAGTTTTTGGAGCCCCGGCAATGAGCAGTTCTTC
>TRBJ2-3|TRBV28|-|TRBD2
CASSPGTSGTDTQYF
TGTGCCAGCAGTCCCGGGACTAGCGGTACAGATACGCAGTATTTT
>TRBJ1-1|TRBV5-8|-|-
CASVREAAYNTEAFF
TGTGCCAGTGTCCGGGAGGCGGCGTATAACACTGAAGCTTTCTTT
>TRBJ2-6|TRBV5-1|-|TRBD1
CASSRDRGPGANVLTF
TGCGCCAGCAGCCGGGACAGGGGGCCTGGGGCCAACGTCCTGACTTTC
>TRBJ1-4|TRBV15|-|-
CATSRVPTGFHEKLFF
TGTGCCACCAGCAGGGTACCCACAGGTTTTCATGAAAAACTGTTTTTT
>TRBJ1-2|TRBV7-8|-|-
CASSPDSPAMVTF
TGTGCCAGCAGCCCCGACAGTCCCGCAATGGTAACCTTC
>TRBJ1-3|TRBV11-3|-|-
CASSSSGKVGNTIYF
TGTGCCAGCAGCTCGTCAGGGAAGGTCGGAAACACCATATATTTT
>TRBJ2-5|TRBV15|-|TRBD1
CATSSSWTGAGETQYF
TGTGCCACCAGCAGCTCTTGGACAGGGGCTGGGGAGACCCAGTACTTC
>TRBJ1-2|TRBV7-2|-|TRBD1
CASSIGQGYGYTF
TGTGCCAGCAGCATCGGACAGGGCTATGGCTACACCTTC
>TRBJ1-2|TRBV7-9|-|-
CASNSISLLSYGYTF
TGTGCCAGCAACTCCATTTCACTTCTATCCTATGGCTACACCTTC
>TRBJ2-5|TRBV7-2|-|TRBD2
CASTLAGGPETQYF
TGTGCCAGCACACTAGCGGGAGGGCCCGAGACCCAGTACTTC
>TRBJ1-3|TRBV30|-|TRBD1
CAWGGQGSGNTIYF
TGTGCCTGGGGGGGACAGGGGAGTGGAAACACCATATATTTT
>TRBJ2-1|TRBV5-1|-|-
CASSLVFLAKPSEQFF
TGCGCCAGCAGCTTGGTCTTCCTTGCTAAACCAAGTGAGCAGTTCTTC
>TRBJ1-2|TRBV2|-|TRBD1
CASGDRLYGYTF
TGTGCCAGCGGGGACAGGCTTTATGGCTACACCTTC
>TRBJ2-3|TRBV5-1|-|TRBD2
CASSFGGGWADTQYF
TGCGCCAGCAGCTTCGGGGGGGGTTGGGCAGATACGCAGTATTTT
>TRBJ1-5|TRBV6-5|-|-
CASSDSYSNQPQHF
TGTGCCAGCAGTGATTCCTATAGCAATCAGCCCCAGCATTTT
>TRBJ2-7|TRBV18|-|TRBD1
CTSSPLMGQGRGEQYF
TGTACCAGCTCACCACTCATGGGACAGGGACGGGGCGAGCAGTACTTC
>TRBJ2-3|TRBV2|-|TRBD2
CASILAGGPSDTQYF
TGTGCCAGCATCCTAGCGGGAGGACCCTCGGATACGCAGTATTTT
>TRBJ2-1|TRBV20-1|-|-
CSARHYNEQFF
TGCAGTGCTAGACATTACAATGAGCAGTTCTTC
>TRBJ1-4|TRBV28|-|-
CASSGQKLPEKLFF
TGTGCCAGCAGTGGACAGAAACTGCCTGAAAAACTGTTTTTT
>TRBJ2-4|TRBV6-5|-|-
CASKAGLSAKNIQYF
TGTGCCAGCAAAGCAGGACTATCAGCCAAAAACATTCAGTACTTC
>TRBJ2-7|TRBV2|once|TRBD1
CASSEPGQGIGAYEQYF
TGTGCCAGCAGTGAACCGGGACAGGGGATCGGCGCCTACGAGCAGTACTTC
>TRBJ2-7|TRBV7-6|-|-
CASSLGPNYEQYF
TGTGCCAGCAGCTTAGGTCCTAACTACGAGCAGTACTTC
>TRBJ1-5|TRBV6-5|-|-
CASSTNQANQPQHF
TGTGCCAGCAGTACCAATCAGGCGAATCAGCCCCAGCATTTT
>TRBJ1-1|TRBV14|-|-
CASSQDLTEAFF
TGTGCCAGCAGCCAAGATCTTACTGAAGCTTTCTTT
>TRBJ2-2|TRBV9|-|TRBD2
CASSVGGGTNTGELFF
TGTGCCAGCAGCGTAGGGGGGGGGACGAACACCGGGGAGCTGTTTTTT
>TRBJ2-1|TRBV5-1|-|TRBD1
CASSFRRPGGPSYNEQFF
TGCGCCAGCAGCTTCAGAAGGCCAGGGGGACCCTCCTACAATGAGCAGTTCTTC
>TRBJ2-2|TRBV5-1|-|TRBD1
CASGSQGTGELFF
TGCGCCAGCGGCTCACAGGGGACCGGGGAGCTGTTTTTT
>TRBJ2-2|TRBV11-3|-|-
CASSPGWRSDQDTGELFF
TGTGCCAGCAGCCCTGGATGGAGGTCCGACCAAGACACCGGGGAGCTGTTTTTT
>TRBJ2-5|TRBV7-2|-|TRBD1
CASNLVGQGGETQYF
TGTGCCAGCAACTTGGTAGGACAGGGGGGAGAGACCCAGTACTTC
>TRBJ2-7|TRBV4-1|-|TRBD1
CASSQPRTGAYEQYF
TGCGCCAGCAGCCAACCGCGGACAGGGGCCTACGAGCAGTACTTC
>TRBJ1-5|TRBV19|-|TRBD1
CASTDRENNQPQHF
TGTGCCAGTACCGACAGGGAGAACAATCAGCCCCAGCATTTT
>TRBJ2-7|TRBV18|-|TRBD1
CASSPDRDLDEQYF
TGTGCCAGCTCCCCGGACAGGGATCTTGACGAGCAGTACTTC
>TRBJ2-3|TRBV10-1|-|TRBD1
CASSGTGKNTDTQYF
TGCGCCAGCAGTGGGACAGGGAAGAACACAGATACGCAGTATTTT
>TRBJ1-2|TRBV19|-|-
CASSIRVEQSNYGYTF
TGTGCCAGTAGTATAAGAGTGGAGCAGAGCAACTATGGCTACACCTTC
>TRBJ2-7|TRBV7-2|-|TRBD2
CASSLASGISPFEQYF
TGTGCCAGCAGCCTAGCTAGCGGGATTTCACCTTTCGAGCAGTACTTC
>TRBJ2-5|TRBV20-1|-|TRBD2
CTGLAQETQYF
TGCACGGGACTAGCCCAAGAGACCCAGTACTTC
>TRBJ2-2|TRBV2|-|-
CASSEIKNTGELFF
TGTGCCAGCAGTGAAATTAAGAACACCGGGGAGCTGTTTTTT
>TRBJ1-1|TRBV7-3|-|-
CASSLRGGTEAFF
TGTGCCAGCAGCTTAAGAGGGGGCACTGAAGCTTTCTTT
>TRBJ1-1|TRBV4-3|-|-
CASSHRTPNTEAFF
TGCGCCAGCAGCCATCGGACACCGAACACTGAAGCTTTCTTT
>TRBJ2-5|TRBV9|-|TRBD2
CASSVRAGGVGETQYF
TGTGCCAGCAGCGTTCGAGCGGGAGGAGTTGGAGAGACCCAGTACTTC
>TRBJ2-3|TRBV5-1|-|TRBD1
CASSFVRGQGTDTQYF
TGCGCCAGCAGCTTCGTGCGGGGACAGGGCACAGATACGCAGTATTTT
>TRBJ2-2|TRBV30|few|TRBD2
CAQGGKGTGELFF
TGTGCCCAGGGAGGGAAAGGCACCGGGGAGCTGTTTTTT
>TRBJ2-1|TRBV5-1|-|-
CASSLLGDNEQFF
TGCGCCAGCAGCTTGCTCGGTGACAATGAGCAGTTCTTC
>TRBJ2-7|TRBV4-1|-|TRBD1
CASSPGQGTYEQYF
TGCGCCAGCAGCCCTGGACAGGGAACCTACGAGCAGTACTTC
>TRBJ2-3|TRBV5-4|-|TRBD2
CASSLEGLAGGTDTQYF
TGTGCCAGCAGCCTGGAGGGACTAGCGGGAGGGACAGATACGCAGTATTTT
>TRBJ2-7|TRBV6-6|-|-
CASSFSYEQYF
TGTGCCAGCAGTTTTAGCTACGAGCAGTACTTC
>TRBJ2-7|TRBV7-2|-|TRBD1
CASSRGGQGAFYEQYF
TGTGCCAGCAGCCGCGGGGGACAGGGAGCTTTCTACGAGCAGTACTTC
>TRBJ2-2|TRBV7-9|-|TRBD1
CASSKPTGGGGELFF
TGTGCCAGCAGCAAACCGACAGGGGGCGGCGGGGAGCTGTTTTTT
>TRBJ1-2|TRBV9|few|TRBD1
CASSVEGQEDYGYTF
TGTGCCAGCAGCGTTGAGGGACAGGAAGACTATGGCTACACCTTC
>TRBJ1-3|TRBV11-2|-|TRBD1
CASSSNRGPGNTIYF
TGTGCCAGCAGCTCGAACAGGGGGCCGGGAAACACCATATATTTT